The clone carrying this T cell receptor (beta chain) shows up as medium-sized by frequency. Its target is not known. The read gets to within 3 residues of the CDR3 end, and the germline J gene fills in the rest. The data belong to a study of T cells in women clearing cervical HPV infection. Study information: Cases: HPV16-related CIN3 or worse on histology, a couple of invasive cancers. HLA type stays a possible confounder, typing being limited. Overall study results and limits: Repertoire richness, not evenness, was significantly elevated in CIN3+ cases versus controls.

CDR1 is SQVTM and CDR2 is ANQGSEA in the germline V gene. V lost 6 bases to trimming and J lost 1 base; unmatched junction nucleotides: 4. The CDR3 is 13 residues long. TCRdb's table, derived via immunoSEQ multiplex PCR, lists solely in-frame clones and lacks some. This repertoire includes 15,000 to 20,000 clones. Sequenced input: blood buffy coat. The chain is built from TRBV29-1 and TRBJ1-1; 8 bases are a match to TRBD1. The sequence was collected from a woman aged 18-70 years with a cervical HPV16 infection that either progressed to CIN3+ or cleared (not recorded which). The CDR3 sequence is CSVDRAGNTEAFF. The CDR3 DNA, read in part, is TGCAGCGTGGACAGGGCAGGGAACACTGAA.